The T cell receptor (beta chain) under discussion was sequenced for a study of T cells in Graves' hyperthyroidism and ophthalmopathy. The table lists this clonotype with many counts. Its specificity is unknown. CDR1 is DFQATT and CDR2 is SNEGSKA in the germline V gene (reference sequence). With 3 bases removed from V and 3 bases from J, the gap between germline ends came to 12 bases. The CDR3 loop spans 14 amino acids. TCR beta CDR3 region amplification was performed from RNA transcripts. Primed by the HTBI set, a first-round RT-PCR was run on the TCR CDR3. TCRdb itself ran the multiplex PCR reads through MiXCR, one entry per CDR3 protein. In the table there are 250,000 to 300,000 distinct CDR3 sequences, 15% to 20% of which are singletons. Notes on the study in general: Separation of ophthalmopathy from stable hyperthyroidism was achieved by a 13 V-J model. Also found in blood were most expanded thyroid clonotypes above 0.001.

Exclusion of a patient resulted from uncontrolled infection, other autoimmune disease, pregnancy or lactation. The study based diagnoses on clinical symptoms, serum thyroxine and TRAb, thyroid ultrasound and orbital computed tomography. The gene calls are TRBV20-1 and TRBJ2-1; D call uncertain. This TCR was sampled from a woman in her fifties or sixties with Graves' ophthalmopathy. The sample was blood. This chain's CDR3 is CSARTQQHYNEQFF. Written as DNA, the CDR3 is TGCAGTGCTAGGACACAACAGCACTACAATGAGCAGTTCTTC.